The 14 T cell receptor beta chains below come from one sample, sequenced in a study of Ad26.COV2.S vaccination and SARS-CoV-2 variants (dated by TCRdb to the early 2020s). Preparation of the library involved the immunoSEQ multiplex PCR assay. Drawn from immuneACCESS, this table holds only the in-frame rearrangements with V and J called that TCRdb kept. Clones are partly lost; checked studies trace under half to an unresolved V gene and leave the rest unexplained. The sample contains about 260,000 clones, around nine tenths of them found a single time. The biggest ten clones account for 2.9% of the sample. The treatment or condition label, read with the paper, signifies: over 15 received Ad26.COV2.S at low or high dose, single or two shots; a few received placebo; per-sample allocation not given. For vaccine and placebo recipients, repertoires were sequenced using samples collected on day 63 after the first injection.

Sequencing was performed on peripheral blood, taken in a trial of Ad26.COV2.S vaccine versus placebo. Receptor source: a person between 18 and 60 years old who received the Ad26.COV2.S COVID-19 vaccine or a placebo.

The chain combines TRBV13 with TRBJ1-6; unclear D gene. This CDR3 region has 13 residues. V shed 4 bases and J shed 10 bases, with 11 bases lying between them. Germline values: CDR1 PRHDT, CDR2 FYEKMQ (reference sequence). The CDR3: CASSSGRQSPLHF. The CDR3 bases are TGTGCCAGCAGCTCTGGACGGCAGTCACCCCTCCACTTT.

Concerning this clone itself: The same CDR3 can be traced to other DNA sequences in this sample. J is TRBJ2-3 and V is TRBV12-3 or TRBV12-4; D remains ambiguous. The germline V and J ends were trimmed by 3 bases and 3 bases, with 1 base remaining between them. The CDR3 covers 11 residues. The CDR3 sequence: CASSFTDTQYF. The DNA for the CDR3 is TGTGCCAGCAGTTTTACAGATACGCAGTATTTT.

The gene calls are TRBV7-9 and TRBJ1-1; D not resolved. Trimming left V 5 bases short and J 7 bases short, with 14 bases between. The germline gives CDR1 SEHNR, CDR2 FQNEAQ (reference sequence). The CDR3 is 13 amino acids. The CDR3 sequence is CASSRIGSYEAFF. The DNA for the CDR3 is TGTGCCAGCAGCCGGATTGGATCGTATGAAGCTTTCTTT.

CDR3 bases: TGTGCCAGCAGCTTTACTAGCGGGGGGACCGCGAACACCGGGGAGCTGTTTTTT. Translated, it gives CASSFTSGGTANTGELFF. This chain joins TRBV11-2 and TRBJ2-2; 12 nucleotides agree with TRBD2. The length of the CDR3 is 18 residues. Germline V gene sequence: CDR1 SGHAT, CDR2 FQNNGV. After removal of 3 bases from V and 0 bases from J, the junction contained 5 bases not matched to a gene.

The V call is TRBV6-6, the J call TRBJ2-1; D is unresolved. The germline CDR1 and CDR2 sequences are MNHNY and SVGAGI (reference sequence). The CDR3 has 14 residues. Trimming left V 0 bases short and J 9 bases short, with 12 bases between. The CDR3: CASSYSTAIPEQFF. The CDR3 coding sequence is TGTGCCAGCAGTTACTCGACCGCAATCCCTGAGCAGTTCTTC.

This rearrangement joins TRBV11-3 to TRBJ2-3, with D maybe TRBD1 (5 bases). Trimming cost V 2 bases and J 4 bases, with 13 bases left between them. The CDR3 spans 15 residues. Per the germline V gene, CDR1 is SGHNT and CDR2 is YENEEA. CDR3 in amino acids: CASSLSRVGSDTQYF. CDR3 coding DNA: TGTGCCAGCAGCTTAAGCAGGGTGGGATCAGATACGCAGTATTTT.

This rearrangement joins TRBV5-5 to TRBJ1-2, with TRBD1 as a possible D gene (5 bases). The CDR3 has 13 residues. CDR1 and CDR2 (germline): SGHKS, YYEKEE (reference sequence). V lost 4 bases and J 8 bases, leaving 15 bases between the germline ends. The CDR3 region has the DNA TGTGCCAGCAGCCTGGGGGGAATCTACGGCTACACCTTC. Translation gives CASSLGGIYGYTF. Using reference TRBV5-5 and TRBJ1-2 for the parts outside the CDR3, the full variable domain is DAGVTQSPTHLIKTRGQQVTLRCSPISGHKSVSWYQQVLGQGPQFIFQYYEKEERGRGNFPDRFSARQFPNYSSELNVNALLLGDSALYLCASSLGGIYGYTFGSGTRLTVV.

V usage is TRBV5-1 and J usage is TRBJ2-1; 9 bases align to TRBD2. CDR3 length equals 15 residues. J lost 0 bases, V lost 8 bases, and 6 bases had no gene match. The germline V gene has CDR1 SGHRS and CDR2 YFSETQ. The DNA for the CDR3 is TGCGCCAGTTTTCTAGCGGGGAGCTCCTACAATGAGCAGTTCTTC. The encoded protein is CASFLAGSSYNEQFF.

V gene TRBV5-8 combines with J gene TRBJ1-5; the D is unclear. V lost 2 bases, J lost 0 bases, and 12 bases lay in between. This CDR3 spans 16 amino acids. Germline assignment: CDR1 SGHTS and CDR2 YDEGEE. The CDR3 DNA is TGTGCCAGCAGCTTAATAGGAGGGCTTAGCAATCAGCCCCAGCATTTT. As protein: CASSLIGGLSNQPQHF. Using reference TRBV5-8 and TRBJ1-5 for the parts outside the CDR3, the full variable domain is EAGVTQSPTHLIKTRGQQATLRCSPISGHTSVYWYQQALGLGLQFLLWYDEGEERNRGNFPPRFSGRQFPNYSSELNVNALELEDSALYLCASSLIGGLSNQPQHFGDGTRLSIL.

The chain has TRBV5-5 and TRBJ1-3, with D possibly TRBD1 on 5 matching bases. The germline V gene encodes CDR1 SGHKS and CDR2 YYEKEE (reference sequence). Trimming stripped 6 bases from V and 0 bases from J, with 10 bases between. CDR3 length equals 14 residues. CDR3 nucleotide sequence: TGTGCCAGCATCCGGGGCGACTCTGGAAACACCATATATTTT. Amino acid sequence: CASIRGDSGNTIYF.

This chain connects TRBV6-1 to TRBJ2-3, with 8 bases matching TRBD2. Germline-derived CDR1 and CDR2 are MNHNS and SASEGT. Trimming cost V 5 bases and J 6 bases; bases outside gene matches: 7. The CDR3 extends over 14 amino acids. The CDR3 protein is CASSSSGGGDTQYF. The DNA of the CDR3 is TGTGCCAGCAGTTCGAGCGGGGGAGGGGATACGCAGTATTTT.

The chain recombines TRBV12-5 with TRBJ2-5; either TRBD1 or TRBD2 may supply D (5 bases each). V lost 1 base to trimming and J lost 1 base, with 13 bases between them. This CDR3 contains 16 residues. Germline V gene lookup returns CDR1 LGHNT and CDR2 FRNRAP. The CDR3: CASGLGTVGTQETQYF. The CDR3 coding sequence is TGTGCTAGTGGTTTGGGGACTGTGGGGACCCAAGAGACCCAGTACTTC.

The chain joins TRBV4-1 to TRBJ1-4; no clear D. Per germline, CDR1 MGHRA and CDR2 YSYEKL. Trimming pared 3 bases from V and 7 bases from J, leaving 12 bases between. This CDR3 is built from 14 residues. The CDR3 DNA is TGCGCCAGCAGCCAGAACGACGCCTCTGAAAAACTGTTTTTT. Amino acids: CASSQNDASEKLFF.

This chain links TRBV13 with TRBJ2-1; tentative D call: TRBD2 (6 bases). The CDR3 covers 16 residues. The germline CDR1 and CDR2 sequences are PRHDT and FYEKMQ (reference sequence). The germline V and J ends were trimmed by 2 bases and 1 base, with 12 bases remaining between them. The CDR3 bases are TGTGCCAGCAGCTTAAGGGCGGGGAGGTCCTACAATGAGCAGTTCTTC. Translation: CASSLRAGRSYNEQFF.